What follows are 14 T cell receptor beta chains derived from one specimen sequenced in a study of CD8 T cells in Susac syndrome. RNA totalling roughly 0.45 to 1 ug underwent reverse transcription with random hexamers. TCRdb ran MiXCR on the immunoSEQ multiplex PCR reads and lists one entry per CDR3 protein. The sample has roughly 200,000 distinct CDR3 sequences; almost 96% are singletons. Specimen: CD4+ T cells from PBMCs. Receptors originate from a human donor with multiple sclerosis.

This CDR3 reads CASGLAGTSGSGELFF. The CDR3 bases are TGTGCTAGTGGTTTGGCCGGGACTAGCGGGTCCGGGGAGCTGTTTTTT. This sequence joins TRBV12-5 and TRBJ2-2; 12 bases are shared with TRBD2. J gave up 6 bases and V 1 base, and 3 bases lay outside the gene matches. The germline V gene has CDR1 LGHNT and CDR2 FRNRAP. The CDR3 consists of 16 residues.

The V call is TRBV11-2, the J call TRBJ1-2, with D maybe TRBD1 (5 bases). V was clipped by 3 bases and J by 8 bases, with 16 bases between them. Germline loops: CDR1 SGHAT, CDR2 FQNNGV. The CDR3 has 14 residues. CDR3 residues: CASSLTTGEGGYTF. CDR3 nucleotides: TGTGCCAGCAGCTTGACCACGGGGGAAGGAGGCTACACCTTC.

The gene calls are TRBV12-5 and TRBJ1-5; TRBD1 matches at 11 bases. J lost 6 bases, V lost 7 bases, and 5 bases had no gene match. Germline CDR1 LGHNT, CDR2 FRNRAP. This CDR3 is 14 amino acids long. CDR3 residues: CASATDRGPQPQHF. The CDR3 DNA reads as TGTGCTAGTGCGACGGACAGGGGGCCTCAGCCCCAGCATTTT.

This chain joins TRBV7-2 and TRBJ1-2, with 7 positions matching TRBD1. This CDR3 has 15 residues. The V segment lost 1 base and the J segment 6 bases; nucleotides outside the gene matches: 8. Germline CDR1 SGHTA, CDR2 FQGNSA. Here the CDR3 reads CASSLGRGQRDGYTF. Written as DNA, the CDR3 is TGTGCCAGCAGCTTAGGGAGGGGGCAAAGGGATGGCTACACCTTC.

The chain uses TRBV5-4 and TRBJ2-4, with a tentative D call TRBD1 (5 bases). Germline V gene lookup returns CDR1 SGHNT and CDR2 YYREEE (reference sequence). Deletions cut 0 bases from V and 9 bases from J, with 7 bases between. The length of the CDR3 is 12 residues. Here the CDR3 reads CASSLAQGIQYF. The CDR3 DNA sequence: TGTGCCAGCAGCTTGGCCCAGGGCATTCAGTACTTC.

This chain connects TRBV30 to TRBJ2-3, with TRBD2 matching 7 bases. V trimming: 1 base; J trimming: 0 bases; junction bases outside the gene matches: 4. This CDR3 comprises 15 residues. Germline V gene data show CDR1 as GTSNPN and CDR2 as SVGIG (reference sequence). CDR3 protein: CAWSDGRGSTDTQYF. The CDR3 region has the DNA TGTGCCTGGAGTGATGGGCGGGGGAGCACAGATACGCAGTATTTT.

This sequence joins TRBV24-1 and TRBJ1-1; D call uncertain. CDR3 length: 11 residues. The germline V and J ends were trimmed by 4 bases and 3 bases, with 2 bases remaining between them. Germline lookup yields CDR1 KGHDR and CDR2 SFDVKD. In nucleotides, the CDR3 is TGTGCCACCAGTGAACACACTGAAGCTTTCTTT. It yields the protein CATSEHTEAFF.

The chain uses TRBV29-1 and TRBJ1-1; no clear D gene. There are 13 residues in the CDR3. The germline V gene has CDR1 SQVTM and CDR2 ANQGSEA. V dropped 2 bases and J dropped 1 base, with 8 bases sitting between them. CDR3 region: CSVEPPGNTEAFF. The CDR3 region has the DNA TGCAGCGTTGAACCCCCCGGGAACACTGAAGCTTTCTTT. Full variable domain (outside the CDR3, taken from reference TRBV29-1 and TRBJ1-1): SAVISQKPSRDICQRGTSLTIQCQVDSQVTMMFWYRQQPGQSLTLIATANQGSEATYESGFVIDKFPISRPNLTFSTLTVSNMSPEDSSIYLCSVEPPGNTEAFFGQGTRLTVV.

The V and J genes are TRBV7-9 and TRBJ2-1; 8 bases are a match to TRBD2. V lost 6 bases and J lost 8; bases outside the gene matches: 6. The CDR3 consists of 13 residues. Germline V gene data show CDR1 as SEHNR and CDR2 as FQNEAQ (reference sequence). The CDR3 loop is CASRGLARHEQFF. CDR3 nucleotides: TGTGCCAGCAGAGGACTAGCTCGGCATGAGCAGTTCTTC. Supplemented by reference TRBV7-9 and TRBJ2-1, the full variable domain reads DTGVSQNPRHKITKRGQNVTFRCDPISEHNRLYWYRQTLGQGPEFLTYFQNEAQLEKSRLLSDRFSAERPKGSFSTLEIQRTEQGDSAMYLCASRGLARHEQFFGPGTRLTVL.

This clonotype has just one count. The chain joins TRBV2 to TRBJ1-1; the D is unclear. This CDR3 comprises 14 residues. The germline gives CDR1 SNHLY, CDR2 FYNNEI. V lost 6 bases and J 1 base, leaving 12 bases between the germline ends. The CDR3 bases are TGTGCCAGCAGGTATCTCCCAGGGAACACTGAAGCTTTCTTT. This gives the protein CASRYLPGNTEAFF.

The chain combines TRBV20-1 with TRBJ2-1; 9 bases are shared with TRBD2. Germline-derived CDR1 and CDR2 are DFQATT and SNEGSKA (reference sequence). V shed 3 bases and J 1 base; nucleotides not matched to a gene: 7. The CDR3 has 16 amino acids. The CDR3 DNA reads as TGCAGTGCTAGTTCCCTAGCGGGGACTTCCTACAATGAGCAGTTCTTC. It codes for CSASSLAGTSYNEQFF.

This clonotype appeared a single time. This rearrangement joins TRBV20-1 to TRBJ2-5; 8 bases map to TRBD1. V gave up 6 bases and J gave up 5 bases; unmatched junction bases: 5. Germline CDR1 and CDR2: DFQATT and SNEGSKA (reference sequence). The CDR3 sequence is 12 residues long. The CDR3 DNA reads TGCAGTGCGCGGACAGGGTTCGAGACCCAGTACTTC. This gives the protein CSARTGFETQYF.

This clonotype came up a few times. DNA for the CDR3: TGTGCCAGCAGCTTTACGGAGAACACTGAAGCTTTCTTT. It translates to CASSFTENTEAFF. This chain links TRBV7-2 with TRBJ1-1; D is unresolved. Germline CDR1 and CDR2: SGHTA and FQGNSA. Trimming stripped 3 bases from V and 1 base from J, with 6 bases between. This CDR3 region has 13 residues.

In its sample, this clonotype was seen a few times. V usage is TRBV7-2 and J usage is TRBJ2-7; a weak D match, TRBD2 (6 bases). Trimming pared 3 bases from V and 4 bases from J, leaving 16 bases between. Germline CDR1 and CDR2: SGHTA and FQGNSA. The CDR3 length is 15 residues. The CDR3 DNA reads TGTGCCAGCAGCTTCACTAGCCTCGCCTCTTACGAGCAGTACTTC. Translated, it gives CASSFTSLASYEQYF.